This TCR beta chain was sequenced during a study of shared T cell receptors in the human thymus. The data were produced by immunoSEQ multiplex PCR, yet TCRdb's version contains in-frame clones alone and is incomplete. The sample carries almost 550,000 clones, 78% recorded once. The CDR3 length is 14 residues. V shed 0 bases, J shed 5 bases, and the junction held 1 base outside the gene matches. Germline V lookup: CDR1 MGHRA, CDR2 YSYEKL. Separately, the same data were catalogued under a study of human thymus T cells. Per that study: Donors consisted of healthy Finnish infants (having corrective surgery for congenital heart defects). Thymus specimens were resections from corrective heart surgery. Thymic and blood repertoires showed apparently biased V and J gene usage. What related research reported was that thymic repertoires overlapped highly among unrelated individuals.

The sequence came from a boy younger than two with a congenital heart defect. The sequenced sample was thymocytes. This chain joins TRBV4-1 and TRBJ2-1; TRBD1 aligns across 7 bases. Here the CDR3 reads CASSQEDRHNEQFF. The CDR3 nucleotides are TGCGCCAGCAGCCAAGAGGACAGGCACAATGAGCAGTTCTTC.